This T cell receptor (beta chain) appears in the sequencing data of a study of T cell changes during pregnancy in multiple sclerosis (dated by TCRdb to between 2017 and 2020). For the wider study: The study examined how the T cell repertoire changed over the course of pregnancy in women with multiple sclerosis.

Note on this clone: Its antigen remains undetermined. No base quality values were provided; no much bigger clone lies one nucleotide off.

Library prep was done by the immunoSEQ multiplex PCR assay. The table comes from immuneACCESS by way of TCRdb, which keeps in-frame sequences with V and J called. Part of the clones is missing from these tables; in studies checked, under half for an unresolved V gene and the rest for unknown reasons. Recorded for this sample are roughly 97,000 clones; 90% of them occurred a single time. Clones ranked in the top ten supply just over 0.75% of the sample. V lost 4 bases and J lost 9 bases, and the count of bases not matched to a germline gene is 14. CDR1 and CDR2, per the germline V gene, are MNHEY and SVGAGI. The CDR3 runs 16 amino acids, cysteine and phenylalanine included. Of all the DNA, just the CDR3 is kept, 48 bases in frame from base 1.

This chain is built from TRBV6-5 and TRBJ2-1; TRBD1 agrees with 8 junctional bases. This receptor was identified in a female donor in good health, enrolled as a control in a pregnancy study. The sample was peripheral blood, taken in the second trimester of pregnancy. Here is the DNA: TGTGCCAGCAGTTCGTCGACAGGGGAGTACATACCTGAGCAGTTCTTC. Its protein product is CASSSSTGEYIPEQFF.